Presented here are 26 T cell receptor beta chains from one specimen sequenced in a study of blood T cell repertoires in COVID-19. Produced via immunoSEQ multiplex PCR; TCRdb's table is partial and in-frame only. The table shows 100,000 to 150,000 clones, with 70% to 85% occurring only once. The sample taken for sequencing was peripheral blood. The receptors were sampled from a woman aged 45-60 years with acute or convalescent COVID-19.

This rearrangement joins TRBV5-6 to TRBJ2-2; D not certain. The CDR3 has 14 amino acids. Germline V gene sequence: CDR1 SGHDT, CDR2 YYEEEE. The germline V and J ends were trimmed by 3 bases and 6 bases, with 12 bases remaining between them. The CDR3 DNA reads TGTGCCAGCAGCTCACCGACATACCCCGGGGAGCTGTTTTTT. Amino acid sequence: CASSSPTYPGELFF. Drawing the rest from reference TRBV5-6 and TRBJ2-2, the complete variable domain is DAGVTQSPTHLIKTRGQQVTLRCSPKSGHDTVSWYQQALGQGPQFIFQYYEEEERQRGNFPDRFSGHQFPNYSSELNVNALLLGDSALYLCASSSPTYPGELFFGEGSRLTVL.

The genes are TRBV13 and TRBJ2-1; the match to TRBD2 covers 14 bases. Losses at the gene ends were 5 bases for V and 9 bases for J; bases not matched to a gene: 6. Germline V lookup: CDR1 PRHDT, CDR2 FYEKMQ (reference sequence). The CDR3 has 15 amino acids. CDR3 coding DNA: TGTGCCAGCAGCGCCGGGACTAGCGGGGGTGTTGAGCAGTTCTTC. Protein product: CASSAGTSGGVEQFF.

The J gene is TRBJ1-2, the V gene TRBV9, with unresolved D. In germline, CDR1 is SGDLS, CDR2 YYNGEE. This CDR3 has 12 residues. Trimming shortened V by 2 bases and J by 4 bases, and 6 bases separated the two germline ends. This CDR3 is CASSVAFYGYTF. In nucleotides, the CDR3 is TGTGCCAGCAGCGTGGCCTTCTATGGCTACACCTTC.

CDR3 in DNA: TGTGCCAGCTCACCACCTTACCGGGACAGGGGCCTTAACACTGAAGCTTTCTTT. Its translation: CASSPPYRDRGLNTEAFF. The chain couples TRBV18 to TRBJ1-1; 10 bases agree with TRBD1. With 0 bases clipped from V and 2 bases from J, the junction kept 9 bases outside the gene matches. CDR3 length: 18 residues. Germline V gives CDR1 KGHSH, CDR2 LQKENI.

V and J are TRBV28 and TRBJ2-7, with TRBD2 identical over 11 bases. Germline V gives CDR1 MDHEN, CDR2 SYDVKM. Germline trimming cut 5 bases from V and 2 bases from J; bases unmatched to any gene: 5. The CDR3 covers 15 residues. CDR3 DNA: TGTGCCAGCAGTCAGGCTAGCGGGGGGACCTACGAGCAGTACTTC. Translating gives CASSQASGGTYEQYF.

The gene calls are TRBV19 and TRBJ1-1, with 7 positions matching TRBD1. The junction had 5 bases not matched to a gene; V was cut back by 1 base and J by 0 bases. Per germline, CDR1 LNHDA and CDR2 SQIVND (reference sequence). CDR3 length: 16 residues. CDR3 DNA: TGTGCCAGTAGTATAGGGCCCGGGACAGTGAACACTGAAGCTTTCTTT. Protein sequence: CASSIGPGTVNTEAFF.

The chain carries TRBV3-1 (or the pseudogene TRBV3-2) and TRBJ2-1, with 9 bases matching TRBD2. Germline CDR1 and CDR2: LGHDT and YNNKEL (reference sequence). Trimming cost V 5 bases and J 11 bases; bases outside gene matches: 16. The CDR3 is 16 residues long. Written as DNA, the CDR3 is TGTGCCAGCAGCATACCTAGGGGCGGGGGGGCCGAACAGCAGTTCTTC. This codes for CASSIPRGGGAEQQFF.

This clone was seen just once. The V gene is TRBV19, the J gene TRBJ1-5; D not resolved. The CDR3 sequence is 15 residues long. The V end lost 7 bases, the J end lost 0 bases, and 13 bases lay between the germline ends. CDR1 LNHDA and CDR2 SQIVND come from the germline V gene (reference sequence). The CDR3 spells CASIVNGISNQPQHF. CDR3 sequence (DNA): TGTGCCAGTATAGTGAACGGTATTAGCAATCAGCCCCAGCATTTT.

In this sample, this clone turned up a few times. The chain uses TRBV5-1 and TRBJ1-1; TRBD1 is a possible D gene (6 bases). The length of the CDR3 is 15 residues. Germline V gene sequence: CDR1 SGHRS, CDR2 YFSETQ. The V and J ends lost 1 base and 1 base respectively, with 11 bases between them. The CDR3 nucleotides are TGCGCCAGCAGCTTGTCCGGACAGCCGAACACTGAAGCTTTCTTT. Amino acids: CASSLSGQPNTEAFF.

This chain uses TRBV9 with TRBJ1-1; D is ambiguous. Germline V gene lookup returns CDR1 SGDLS and CDR2 YYNGEE. The CDR3 has 17 amino acids. Deletions cut 0 bases from V and 0 bases from J, with 15 bases between. In nucleotides, the CDR3 is TGTGCCAGCAGCGTAGGTGGAGGGCCGGGTCTGAACACTGAAGCTTTCTTT. This encodes CASSVGGGPGLNTEAFF.

Details on this clone: One junction end disagrees with the germline gene, perhaps due to a read error. CDR3 sequence: CASRAMGGSMSF. In nucleotides, the CDR3 is TGTGCCAGCAGGGCTATGGGGGGATCCATGTCCTTC. The chain combines TRBV12-3 or TRBV12-4 with TRBJ2-7, with a weak D call TRBD2 (6 bases). The CDR3 length is 12 residues.

The rearrangement uses TRBV5-1 and TRBJ1-2; the D is unclear. V lost 0 bases to trimming and J lost 2 bases, with 5 bases between them. Germline-derived CDR1 and CDR2 are SGHRS and YFSETQ. The CDR3 has 13 amino acids. The CDR3 nucleotides read TGCGCCAGCAGCTTGGACGGGAACTATGGCTACACCTTC. Translation gives CASSLDGNYGYTF.

Only a few counts were recorded for this clone. The chain employs TRBV9 and TRBJ1-2; possibly TRBD1 for D (5 bases). V was cut by 4 bases and J by 7 bases, with 17 bases left in between. The V gene's germline CDR1 is SGDLS and CDR2 YYNGEE. CDR3 length equals 14 residues. The CDR3 is CASSPAGGGTGYTF. The CDR3 DNA reads TGTGCCAGCAGCCCAGCGGGGGGGGGTACTGGCTACACCTTC.

The chain couples TRBV5-6 to TRBJ1-2; 10 bases map to TRBD1. CDR1 and CDR2 from the germline V gene are SGHDT and YYEEEE. The CDR3 runs to 14 residues. V was clipped by 3 bases and J by 6 bases; unmatched bases: 5. The CDR3 bases are TGTGCCAGCAGCTCCGACAGGGGGCTTGATGGCTACACCTTC. Its protein product is CASSSDRGLDGYTF.

The CDR3: CAWGPKGGILSGYTF. The CDR3 DNA is TGTGCCTGGGGTCCCAAGGGGGGGATATTATCAGGCTACACCTTC. V is TRBV30 and J is TRBJ1-2, with D perhaps TRBD1 (6 bases). The V end was cut by 5 bases, the J end by 8 bases, with 24 bases between. CDR1 and CDR2 from the germline V gene are GTSNPN and SVGIG (reference sequence). This CDR3 spans 15 amino acids.

The CDR3 region has the DNA TGTGCCAGCTCGGGGGGGGTACAGAATACGCAGTATTTT. Encoded protein: CASSGGVQNTQYF. The rearrangement links TRBV2 to TRBJ2-3, with 8 bases that match TRBD2. Germline CDR1 reads SNHLY; CDR2 reads FYNNEI. The CDR3 contains 13 residues. Trimming cost V 8 bases and J 7 bases; bases outside gene matches: 8.

This chain uses TRBV30 with TRBJ1-6; D is undetermined. This CDR3 region has 16 residues. V lost 2 bases, J lost 11 bases, and 22 bases lay in between. Germline V gives CDR1 GTSNPN, CDR2 SVGIG (reference sequence). For the CDR3, the DNA is TGTGCCTGGAGTCCCCCAGTGGCTTTATTTCAGGCACCCCTCCACTTT. Translated, it gives CAWSPPVALFQAPLHF.

V is TRBV6-1 and J is TRBJ1-5; the match to TRBD1 covers 9 bases. Germline CDR1 reads MNHNS; CDR2 reads SASEGT. The CDR3 extends over 16 amino acids. J gave up 1 base and V 4 bases, and 5 bases lay outside the gene matches. The CDR3 DNA reads TGTGCCAGCAGTGGAACCGGACAGGGGAGCAATCAGCCCCAGCATTTT. This gives the protein CASSGTGQGSNQPQHF.

This clone was counted only a few times. The rearrangement joins TRBV24-1 to TRBJ2-3; the D gene is possibly TRBD1 (5 bases). The CDR3 is 12 amino acids. Germline V gene lookup returns CDR1 KGHDR and CDR2 SFDVKD. Between the trimmed V and J ends, which lost 9 bases and 2 bases, there was a span of 8 bases. CDR3 in DNA: TGTGCCACCTCCAGGGACACAGATACGCAGTATTTT. This gives the protein CATSRDTDTQYF.

The chain carries TRBV30 and TRBJ1-2; D gene uncertain. Trimming removed 2 bases at V and 1 base at J, with 5 bases between. The germline V gene has CDR1 GTSNPN and CDR2 SVGIG (reference sequence). The CDR3 sequence is 12 residues long. CDR3 DNA sequence: TGTGCCTGGAGTTCAGATAACTATGGCTACACCTTC. It encodes CAWSSDNYGYTF. The complete variable domain, with remaining parts taken from reference TRBV30 and TRBJ1-2, reads SQTIHQWPATLVQPVGSPLSLECTVEGTSNPNLYWYRQAAGRGLQLLFYSVGIGQISSEVPQNLSASRPQDRQFILSSKKLLLSDSGFYLCAWSSDNYGYTFGSGTRLTVV.

CDR3 residues: CASSREPGANQPQHF. The CDR3 DNA is TGTGCCAGCAGCCGGGAACCGGGAGCTAATCAGCCCCAGCATTTT. The J gene is TRBJ1-5, the V gene TRBV6-5; D is unresolved. V was clipped by 6 bases and J by 4 bases, with 16 bases between them. This CDR3 comprises 15 residues. The germline gives CDR1 MNHEY, CDR2 SVGAGI.

V is TRBV4-2 and J is TRBJ2-3; 11 nucleotides line up with TRBD2. Germline V gives CDR1 LGHNA, CDR2 YNFKEQ. This CDR3 has 13 amino acids. The V segment lost 7 bases and the J segment 5 bases; nucleotides outside the gene matches: 2. The CDR3, as DNA: TGTGCCAGCAAACTAGCGGGGGAAGATACGCAGTATTTT. Its protein is CASKLAGEDTQYF.

The chain combines TRBV10-1 with TRBJ2-7; D might be TRBD1 (6 bases). Trimming removed 3 bases from V and 5 bases from J, with 14 bases in between. The CDR3 is 14 amino acids. CDR1 WNHNN and CDR2 SYGVQD come from the germline V gene (reference sequence). CDR3 residues: CASSDAQGGHEQYF. The CDR3 DNA is TGCGCCAGCAGTGACGCACAGGGTGGACACGAGCAGTACTTC.

The CDR3 nucleotides read TGTGCCAGCAGTGCGCTGGGAGCTGAAGCTTTCTTT. It yields the protein CASSALGAEAFF. J is TRBJ1-1 and V is TRBV6-6, with D hard to call. Between the trimmed V and J ends, which lost 5 bases and 6 bases, there was a span of 10 bases. CDR1 and CDR2 from the germline V gene are MNHNY and SVGAGI (reference sequence). The CDR3 runs to 12 residues.

Written as DNA, the CDR3 is TGCGCCAGCAGCCGAACGGACAGCCTGAACACTGAAGCTTTCTTT. As protein: CASSRTDSLNTEAFF. The gene calls are TRBV5-1 and TRBJ1-1; tentatively, D is TRBD1 (6 bases). Trimming pared 4 bases from V and 0 bases from J, leaving 13 bases between. Germline-derived CDR1 and CDR2 are SGHRS and YFSETQ. There are 15 residues in the CDR3.

The V call is TRBV5-8, the J call TRBJ1-1; D gene unclear. The germline V gene encodes CDR1 SGHTS and CDR2 YDEGEE. The CDR3 length is 14 residues. The V gene lost 1 base and the J gene lost 2 bases, with 9 bases spanning the gap. The DNA of the CDR3 is TGTGCCAGCAGCTTGCGAACAGCCAACACTGAAGCTTTCTTT. This gives the protein CASSLRTANTEAFF.